This entry describes one T cell receptor (beta chain). Antigen specificity is unknown. Each CDR3 protein is one row after TCRdb ran MiXCR on the multiplex PCR reads. Of approximately 180,000 distinct CDR3 sequences listed, roughly a third were seen once; the top ten hold less than 4%. The entry originates in a study of breast tumors, draining lymph nodes, adjacent tissues. General study findings and limits: Data fit most tumor T cells coming from lymph node, expanding in tumor.

Samples came from axillary lymph nodes draining the breast cancer. Germline V CDR1 and CDR2: SNHLY, FYNNEI. The CDR3 contains 14 residues. V was cut by 2 bases and J by 0 bases, with 7 bases left in between. The sample taken for sequencing was axillary lymph node tissue. This chain links TRBV2 with TRBJ1-1; D gene uncertain. This clonotype originated in a female donor with breast cancer. Some clones in this sample may be carry-over from other donors' samples. The CDR3 DNA follows: TGTGCCAGCAGTGAAACCGTTATGAACACTGAAGCTTTCTTT. Residues: CASSETVMNTEAFF.